This T cell receptor (beta chain) was obtained from a study of blood T cells in healthy people across ages. Study conclusions and caveats: The study found more naive CD4+ cells and higher diversity in long-lived than aged donors. PBMCs left unsorted prevented a conclusive naive versus antigen-experienced comparison.

Healthy Caucasians from Russia aged roughly 6 to 95 served as donors. Staff drew roughly 10 milliliters of peripheral blood from each donor. Primers used in a second PCR of about 6 to 12 cycles were a sample-barcoded 5' primer and a J-beta primer mix. TCRdb analysed the 5' RACE reads with MiXCR anew, one entry per CDR3 protein. The data show around 1.5 million distinct CDR3 sequences, roughly 32% seen once. Concerning this clonotype: Its cognate antigen is unknown.

CDR3 length: 12 amino acids. V was clipped by 6 bases and J by 5 bases, with 10 bases between them. Germline V gives CDR1 MNHEY, CDR2 SMNVEV (reference sequence). Sequenced sample: blood. V gene TRBV27 combines with J gene TRBJ2-5, with unresolved D. The receptor was derived from a woman younger than 45 in good health. This CDR3 reads CASRGLGETQYF. The CDR3 bases are TGTGCCAGCAGAGGTCTCGGGGAGACCCAGTACTTC.